This T cell receptor beta chain was sequenced for a study of cytomegalovirus exposure and HLA in healthy donors. Notes on the study in general: It was confirmed in vitro that a few of the CMV-associated chains were specific for CMV antigens.

In its sample, this clone was seen once. The antigen is undetermined. Method: immunoSEQ multiplex PCR; TCRdb's copy keeps in-frame clones and lacks some. The sample yields roughly 330,000 clones, about 90% seen once. Trimming at V came to 3 bases and at J to 3 bases, leaving 4 bases not matched to a gene. The CDR3 runs to 16 residues. Germline CDR1 is MDHEN and CDR2 is SYDVKM. V is TRBV28 and J is TRBJ2-7; 14 nucleotides align to TRBD2. This clonotype was sampled from a woman under 40 in good health and CMV-seropositive. The sample taken for sequencing was PBMCs. CDR3 sequence reads: CASSLGLAGDYYEQYF. CDR3 nucleotide sequence: TGTGCCAGCAGTTTGGGACTAGCGGGGGACTACTACGAGCAGTACTTC.